This T cell receptor (beta chain) was sequenced during a study of Ad26.COV2.S vaccination and SARS-CoV-2 variants. The V and J ends lost 5 bases and 11 bases respectively, with 19 bases between them. This CDR3 contains 14 residues. Germline V lookup: CDR1 LNHDA, CDR2 SQIVND (reference sequence). Indicated treatment: roughly 18 received Ad26.COV2.S at low or high dose, single or two shots; roughly five received placebo; per-sample allocation not given. The investigators took samples on day 63 after the first vaccine or placebo injection. The vaccine antigen was prefusion-stabilized Wuhan SARS-CoV-2 spike. Data came from immunoSEQ multiplex PCR; TCRdb stores just in-frame clones and leaves some out. Here the sample spans around 270,000 clones, around 88% being singletons.

V is TRBV19 and J is TRBJ1-5, with unresolved D. This clonotype originated in a person aged 18-60 years who received the Ad26.COV2.S COVID-19 vaccine or a placebo. This specimen consisted of peripheral blood, obtained in a trial of Ad26.COV2.S vaccine versus placebo. CDR3 sequence (DNA): TGTGCCAGTAGTCGTTCAGGCGGACTTAAAGCCCAGCATTTT. Translation gives CASSRSGGLKAQHF.